This T cell receptor (beta chain) was profiled in a study of human T cells and chemical hapten exposure listed by TCRdb under 2021. About the investigation overall: For sensitization, 2% DPC in acetone was applied to an approximately 2 cm by approximately 2 cm area of upper inner arm skin. Throughout the approximately 22-week study period, patients were also given weekly therapeutic DPC doses on the scalp. About 29 alopecia patients gave blood for TCR sequencing at one to four time points (pre-sensitization, 2, 6 and 24 weeks). The study tracked peripheral blood TCR repertoire changes in vivo during primary and secondary sensitization to the hapten diphenylcyclopropenone (DPC) in alopecia patients. Patch tests used Finn chambers with 0.01% DPC on the upper back, scored after 6 days by International Contact Dermatitis Research Group standards. The mostly female patient cohort included alopecia areata with under or over 50% scalp involvement, alopecia totalis and alopecia universalis. Blood samples were taken from patients before sensitization (week 0) and at 2, 6 and about 24 weeks after DPC sensitization. Libraries were pooled for sequencing, and variation in per-sample TCR yields was attributed mainly to small differences in library volumes within the pool. Beyond this particular receptor, the publication reports: After repeated subsampling, changes were observed in the strength of the expansion versus patch-test correlation and in the threshold at which the correlation became significant. Alopecia, a presumed autoimmune disease, was present in all patients, so the immune response of the patients might differ from that of healthy individuals. Patch test score correlated positively with the number of PT1 expanded TCRs, reaching significance at thresholds 8, 16 and 32 but not at 4. The number of TCRs above 1 in 1000 frequency did not change with DPC sensitization; there was no evidence of global repertoire structure alterations. Expanded TCRs formed significantly more large CDR3 similarity clusters than pre-sensitization or healthy control sets, consistent with antigen-driven responses.

As encoded in the germline V gene, CDR1 is MDHEN while CDR2 is SYDVKM. From V the trimming removes 5 bases and from J it removes 8 bases, while the gene matches leave 7 bases of the junction unaccounted for. Including the terminal cysteine and phenylalanine, the CDR3 comprises 13 residues. Here the CDR3 DNA is all that survives: 39 bases in frame from base 1. This clonotype came up a few times. The target of this receptor is not known. Nothing much larger sits one base from this clone, and base qualities are not available. The method behind the library was RACE. The instrument given in TCRdb is NextSeq 500. Library preparation attached unique molecular identifiers to individual cDNA molecules for quantitative, reproducible TCR counting. From each blood RNA sample, both TCR alpha and TCR beta chains were sequenced. The original pipeline was this. A median of around 100,000 TCRs per sample was observed, with a range of about 23,224 to 700,000. The Decombinator software suite was used to annotate the V, J and CDR3 of the TCR reads. To make PS versus PT1 abundance plots, every sample was subsampled to the same number of TCRs (28,000). Expanded TCRs were defined as absent before sensitization and observed at least eight times at the 2-week time point. TCRdb passed the public sequencing reads through fastp at Q25 and MiXCR, retaining productive beta sequences. Every entry covers one CDR3 protein and lists the most common genes and DNA from its rows. TCRdb's processing, not the authors' own work, is the source of the V and J calls. The sample table records about 270,000 distinct CDR3 sequences; over 7.5% of these occur just once. Together, the top ten hold 0.9% to 1.5% of the sample.

The sample's time point, from its label and the paper: pre-sensitization, week 0. Sample treatment or condition, as interpreted from the label and publication: therapeutic diphenylcyclopropenone sensitization with weekly scalp DPC. At each patch-test visit, blood was drawn before the patch test was applied. Patients were considered eligible if aged 18 to 70, diagnosed with alopecia and deemed suitable for DPC therapy, and patients were excluded if pregnant. Unfractionated whole blood was collected in Tempus Blood RNA tubes, and total RNA was extracted from that blood. The sequence was collected from a man between 18 and 35 years old with alopecia areata. Some clones in this sample may be carry-over from other donors' samples. The V gene is TRBV28 and the J gene is TRBJ1-2, and 8 junctional nucleotides match TRBD1. Sequences were derived from whole blood, sampled in connection with sensitization to the hapten diphenylcyclopropenone (DPC). CDR3 reads: CASSAGGLKGYTF. In nucleotide form, the sequence is TGTGCCAGCAGTGCAGGGGGCCTTAAAGGCTACACCTTC.